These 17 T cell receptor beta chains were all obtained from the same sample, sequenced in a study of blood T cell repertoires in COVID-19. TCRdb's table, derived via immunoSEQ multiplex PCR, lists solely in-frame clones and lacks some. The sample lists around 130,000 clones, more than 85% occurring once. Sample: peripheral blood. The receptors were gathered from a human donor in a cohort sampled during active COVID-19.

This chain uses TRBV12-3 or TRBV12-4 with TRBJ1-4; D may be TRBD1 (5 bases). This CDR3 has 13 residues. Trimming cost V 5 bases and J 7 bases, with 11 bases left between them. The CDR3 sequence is CASSPRDFEKLFF. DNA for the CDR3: TGTGCCAGCAGTCCCCGGGACTTTGAAAAACTGTTTTTT.

CDR3 coding DNA: TGTGCCAGCTCACGACGGACAGAGGTATACTACGAGCAGTACTTC. Translating gives CASSRRTEVYYEQYF. This sequence joins TRBV18 and TRBJ2-7; a possible D gene is TRBD1 (6 bases). Trimming left V 4 bases short and J 3 bases short, with 16 bases between. The CDR3 totals 15 residues. Per the germline V gene, CDR1 is KGHSH and CDR2 is LQKENI.

The CDR3 DNA follows: TGCGCCAGCAGCTTGTCAACGGGAGGGCCCCCAGATACGCAGTATTTT. Protein product: CASSLSTGGPPDTQYF. This chain joins TRBV5-1 and TRBJ2-3; TRBD2 matches at 8 bases. J lost 4 bases, V lost 1 base, and 8 bases had no gene match. Looked up from germline, CDR1 is SGHRS and CDR2 is YFSETQ. This CDR3 is built from 16 residues.

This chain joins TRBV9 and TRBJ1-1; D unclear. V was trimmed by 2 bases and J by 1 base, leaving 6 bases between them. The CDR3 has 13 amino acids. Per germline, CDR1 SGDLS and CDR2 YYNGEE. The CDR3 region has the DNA TGTGCCAGCAGCGTGGAGCCGAACACTGAAGCTTTCTTT. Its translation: CASSVEPNTEAFF.

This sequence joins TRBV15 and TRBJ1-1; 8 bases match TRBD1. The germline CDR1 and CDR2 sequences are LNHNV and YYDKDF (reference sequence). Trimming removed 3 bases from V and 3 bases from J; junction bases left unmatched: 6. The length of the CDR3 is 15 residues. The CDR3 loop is CATSRGQAGDTEAFF. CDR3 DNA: TGTGCCACCAGCAGGGGACAGGCTGGGGACACTGAAGCTTTCTTT.

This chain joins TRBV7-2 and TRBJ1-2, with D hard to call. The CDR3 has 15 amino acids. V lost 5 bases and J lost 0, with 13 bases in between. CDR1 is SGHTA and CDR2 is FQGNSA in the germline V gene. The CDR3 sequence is CASSPSYHANYGYTF. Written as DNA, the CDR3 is TGTGCCAGCAGCCCCTCCTATCACGCTAACTATGGCTACACCTTC.

The CDR3 sequence: CASSPRGITDTQYF. As DNA, the CDR3 is TGTGCCAGCAGCCCCAGGGGGATCACAGATACGCAGTATTTT. The V gene is TRBV5-6, the J gene TRBJ2-3; 7 nucleotides agree with TRBD1. The CDR3 is 14 amino acids. CDR1 SGHDT and CDR2 YYEEEE come from the germline V gene. V trimming: 4 bases; J trimming: 2 bases; junction bases outside the gene matches: 4.

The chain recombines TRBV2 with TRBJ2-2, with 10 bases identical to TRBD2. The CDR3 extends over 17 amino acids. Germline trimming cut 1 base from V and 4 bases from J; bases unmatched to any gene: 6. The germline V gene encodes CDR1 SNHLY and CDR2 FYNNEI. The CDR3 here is CASSEGLAGVGTGELFF. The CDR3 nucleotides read TGTGCCAGCAGTGAAGGCCTAGCGGGAGTAGGCACCGGGGAGCTGTTTTTT.

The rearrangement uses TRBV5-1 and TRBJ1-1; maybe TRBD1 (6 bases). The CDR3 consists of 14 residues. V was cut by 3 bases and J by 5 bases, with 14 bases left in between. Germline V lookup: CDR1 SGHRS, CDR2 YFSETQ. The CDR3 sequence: CASSSDGTFTEAFF. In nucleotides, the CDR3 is TGCGCCAGCAGCTCAGACGGGACATTTACTGAAGCTTTCTTT.

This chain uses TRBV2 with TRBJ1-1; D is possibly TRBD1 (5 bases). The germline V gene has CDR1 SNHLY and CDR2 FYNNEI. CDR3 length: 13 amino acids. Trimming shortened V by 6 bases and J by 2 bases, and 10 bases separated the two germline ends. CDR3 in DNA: TGTGCCAGCAGGGCGGGGCCCAACACTGAAGCTTTCTTT. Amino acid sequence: CASRAGPNTEAFF.

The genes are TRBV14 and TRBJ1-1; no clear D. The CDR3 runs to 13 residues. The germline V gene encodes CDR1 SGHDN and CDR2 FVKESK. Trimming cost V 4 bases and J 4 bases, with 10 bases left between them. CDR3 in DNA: TGTGCCAGCAGCCTACAAACCTCCACTGAAGCTTTCTTT. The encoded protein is CASSLQTSTEAFF.

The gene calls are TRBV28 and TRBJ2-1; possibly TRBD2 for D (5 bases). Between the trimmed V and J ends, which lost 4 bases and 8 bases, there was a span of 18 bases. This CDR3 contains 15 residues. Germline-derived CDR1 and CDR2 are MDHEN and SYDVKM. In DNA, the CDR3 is TGTGCCAGCAGTTCCCCCTCCCAGCGGTCGGATGAGCAGTTCTTC. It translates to CASSSPSQRSDEQFF.

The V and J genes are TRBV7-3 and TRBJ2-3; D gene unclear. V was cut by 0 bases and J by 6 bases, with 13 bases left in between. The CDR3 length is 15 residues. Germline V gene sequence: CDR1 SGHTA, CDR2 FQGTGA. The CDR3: CASSLTPMTGDTQYF. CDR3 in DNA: TGTGCCAGCAGCTTAACTCCGATGACCGGGGATACGCAGTATTTT.

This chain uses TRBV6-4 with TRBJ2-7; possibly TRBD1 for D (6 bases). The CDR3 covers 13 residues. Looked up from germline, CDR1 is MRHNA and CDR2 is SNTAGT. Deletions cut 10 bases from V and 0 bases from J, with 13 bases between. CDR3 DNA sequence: TGTGCCATTGCCCGGACAGTCTCCTACGAGCAGTACTTC. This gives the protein CAIARTVSYEQYF.

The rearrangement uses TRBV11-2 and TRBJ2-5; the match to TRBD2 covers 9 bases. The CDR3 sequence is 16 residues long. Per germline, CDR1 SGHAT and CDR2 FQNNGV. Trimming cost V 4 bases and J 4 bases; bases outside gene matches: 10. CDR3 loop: CASSYLAGSGRETQYF. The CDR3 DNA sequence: TGTGCCAGCAGCTACCTAGCGGGGAGCGGGAGAGAGACCCAGTACTTC.

The chain's CDR3 is CASSLTSGGQETQYF. CDR3 DNA sequence: TGTGCCAGCAGTCTGACTAGCGGGGGCCAGGAGACCCAGTACTTC. J is TRBJ2-5 and V is TRBV28; 12 bases match TRBD2. The V and J ends lost 5 bases and 5 bases, in that order; junction bases with no gene match: 6. Germline V CDR1 and CDR2: MDHEN, SYDVKM. This CDR3 contains 15 residues.

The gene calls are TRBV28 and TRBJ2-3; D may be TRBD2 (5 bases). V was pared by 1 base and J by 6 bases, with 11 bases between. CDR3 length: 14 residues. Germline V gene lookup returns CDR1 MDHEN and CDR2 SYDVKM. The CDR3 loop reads CASSLLRTFDTQYF. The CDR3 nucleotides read TGTGCCAGCAGTTTATTACGGACTTTTGATACGCAGTATTTT.